The clone carrying this T cell receptor (beta chain) came up a few times. Its antigen is still unknown. The data stem from a study of T-cell memory formation after mild COVID-19. Background on the study: The TCR clusters were mostly specific to one donor.

TCRdb reprocessed the 5' RACE reads via MiXCR and lists one record per CDR3 protein. The table records around 45,000 distinct CDR3 sequences, approximately 9.6% of them present only once. Study-wide results and caveats: There were some responding clones in pre-infection memory, which suggested that cross-reactive memory had joined. What remained unconfirmed was the SARS-CoV-2 specificity of second-wave clones peaking on day 37.

The ends were cut back, 1 base at V and 4 bases at J, with 13 bases in the middle. The CDR3 spans 16 residues. CDR1 is LGHNA, CDR2 YSLEER, per germline. This TCR was recovered from an adult woman who had mild COVID-19 (a few samples of this study predate the infection). Cell type and time point are not known. The chain carries TRBV4-3 and TRBJ2-2; D might be TRBD1 (5 bases). The material sequenced was PBMCs or a T cell subset sorted from them (not recorded which). CDR3: CASSQGNRLFTGELFF. CDR3 in DNA: TGCGCCAGCAGCCAAGGGAACAGGCTTTTCACCGGGGAGCTGTTTTTT.